Below, 9 T cell receptor beta chains from the same sample are listed, as sequenced in a study of blood T cells in healthy people across ages. A sample-barcoded 5' primer and a J-beta primer mix were used in a second PCR of about 7 to 12 cycles. MiXCR was run by TCRdb on the 5' RACE reads, yielding one entry per CDR3 protein. The profile shows about 620,000 distinct CDR3 sequences, 40% to 65% of them singletons. The sample taken for sequencing was blood. These receptors were obtained from a woman older than 75 in good health.

The chain employs TRBV11-2 and TRBJ1-1; D is unclear. The CDR3 has 12 amino acids. Looked up from germline, CDR1 is SGHAT and CDR2 is FQNNGV. Trimming took 4 bases from V and 7 from J, leaving 10 bases between them. This CDR3 is CASSSKASEAFF. CDR3 DNA sequence: TGTGCCAGCAGCTCGAAAGCTAGTGAAGCTTTCTTT. Full variable domain (missing parts from reference TRBV11-2 and TRBJ1-1): EAGVAQSPRYKIIEKRQSVAFWCNPISGHATLYWYQQILGQGPKLLIQFQNNGVVDDSQLPKDRFSAERLKGVDSTLKIQPAKLEDSAVYLCASSSKASEAFFGQGTRLTVV.

This clonotype was detected ten times or more. V is TRBV29-1 and J is TRBJ2-1, with 7 bases fitting TRBD2. V lost 4 bases, J lost 4 bases, and 7 bases stayed unmatched. The germline CDR1 and CDR2 sequences are SQVTM and ANQGSEA. This CDR3 has 14 residues. CDR3 DNA sequence: TGCAGCGTTGTGGGAGGGATAGGGTACAATGAGCAGTTCTTC. This encodes CSVVGGIGYNEQFF.

V usage is TRBV7-8 and J usage is TRBJ2-4; TRBD1 matches at 12 bases. There are 16 residues in the CDR3. V lost 5 bases, J lost 7 bases, and 9 bases stayed unmatched. CDR1 is SGHVS, CDR2 FQNEAQ, per germline. This CDR3 is CASSISGTGGSNIQYF. CDR3 sequence (DNA): TGTGCCAGCAGCATATCCGGGACAGGGGGCTCGAACATTCAGTACTTC. Looking up the rest from reference TRBV7-8 and TRBJ2-4 gives the full variable domain: GAGVSQSPRYKVAKRGQDVALRCDPISGHVSLFWYQQALGQGPEFLTYFQNEAQLDKSGLPSDRFFAERPEGSVSTLKIQRTQQEDSAVYLCASSISGTGGSNIQYFGAGTRLSVL.

This clonotype was recorded only once. The rearrangement links TRBV27 to TRBJ2-1; a weak D match, TRBD1 (6 bases). V lost 5 bases, J lost 8 bases, and 19 bases lay in between. Germline CDR1 reads MNHEY; CDR2 reads SMNVEV (reference sequence). The CDR3 spans 15 residues. The CDR3 bases are TGTGCCAGCAGTGCCCCCGGACAGCCAAGGGATGAGCAGTTCTTC. Protein: CASSAPGQPRDEQFF.

Worth noting for this clonotype: With a much larger clone just one base away, this may be a read error. This chain connects TRBV29-1 to TRBJ1-1; maybe TRBD1 (6 bases). The CDR3 has 13 amino acids. The germline gives CDR1 SQVTM, CDR2 ANQGSEA. CDR3 nucleotides: TGCGGCCTCCAGTGGGGGCTCGGGACTGAAGCTTTCTTT. This translates into CGLQWGLGTEAFF.

Regarding this clonotype: One end of the junction is discordant with germline, which a read error may explain. The genes are TRBV27 and TRBJ2-5; D possibly corresponds to TRBD1 (7 bases). The DNA end favors TRBJ2-7, so the J call may be wrong. Germline V gene lookup returns CDR1 MNHEY and CDR2 SMNVEV (reference sequence). The CDR3 consists of 14 residues. CDR3 DNA: TGTGCCAGCGGTTTATCCAGGGGGGCCTACGAGCAGTACTTC. It encodes CASGLSRGAYEQYF.

Ten or more counts support this clonotype. This chain's CDR3 is CASSLNREGTADTQYF. The CDR3 DNA follows: TGTGCCAGCAGCCTTAACAGGGAGGGTACAGCAGATACGCAGTATTTT. The rearrangement uses TRBV4-2 and TRBJ2-3; D is perhaps TRBD2 (7 bases). CDR1 is LGHNA and CDR2 is YNFKEQ in the germline V gene. Trimming took off 4 bases at V and 4 bases at J, with 18 bases between the two ends. The CDR3 has 16 residues.

Worth noting for this clonotype: A much larger clone lies one base from this, so it may be a read error. The chain has TRBV7-2 and TRBJ2-1, with TRBD2 matching 7 bases. V lost 3 bases and J lost 15; bases outside the gene matches: 14. Germline V gene data show CDR1 as SGHTA and CDR2 as FQGNSA. The CDR3 has 14 amino acids. CDR3 bases: TGTGCCAGCAGCTTTTCGGCTGGCGGGAGTGTTTGGTTCTTC. This sequence encodes CASSFSAGGSVWFF.

This clonotype was seen repeatedly, ten times or more. The rearrangement links TRBV28 to TRBJ2-5; the D gene is possibly TRBD2 (6 bases). Trimming cost V 5 bases and J 5 bases, with 15 bases left between them. Germline CDR1 MDHEN, CDR2 SYDVKM. The CDR3 is 14 amino acids. CDR3: CASSPITGEETQYF. The CDR3 coding sequence is TGTGCCAGCAGTCCCATTACGGGGGAGGAGACCCAGTACTTC.